Listed below are T cell receptor beta chains from one sample, sequenced in a study of graft-versus-host responses after intestinal transplantation. Sequencing was performed with immunoSEQ multiplex PCR; in TCRdb, only in-frame clones are kept and a portion is missing. The sample consists of around 12,000 clones, around 84% of them appearing once. The material was PBMCs, obtained approximately 310 days after intestinal transplant. These receptors all stem from a human patient who received an intestinal transplant, so some T cells may come from the graft donor. Each CDR3 is given with its conserved first and last residue. The D gene is left open where the match is weak. Clone size is stated in some rows and not others, as once, few, many or a class when expanded.

D gene,V gene,clone size,J gene,CDR3 protein,CDR3 DNA
.,TRBV11-2,.,TRBJ2-1,CASSLAGYGGEQFF,TGTGCCAGCAGCCTCGCGGGGTATGGCGGGGAGCAGTTCTTC
.,TRBV6-5,.,TRBJ2-7,CASSYSTGRGYEQYF,TGTGCCAGCAGTTACTCGACAGGGAGGGGCTACGAGCAGTACTTC
.,TRBV19,few,TRBJ1-1,CASSIGAGADTEAFF,TGTGCCAGTAGTATAGGAGCGGGGGCCGACACTGAAGCTTTCTTT
.,TRBV28,few,TRBJ2-7,CASSLNTYEQYF,TGTGCCAGCAGTTTAAATACCTACGAGCAGTACTTC
.,TRBV4-2,.,TRBJ2-2,CASSQGSWETNTGELFF,TGTGCCAGCAGCCAAGGGTCCTGGGAAACCAACACCGGGGAGCTGTTTTTT
TRBD2,TRBV4-1,.,TRBJ2-7,CASSPWSGRDNEQYF,TGCGCCAGCAGCCCGTGGAGCGGGAGGGACAACGAGCAGTACTTC
.,TRBV15,.,TRBJ1-5,CATSLSTGQPQHF,TGTGCCACCAGCCTCTCGACAGGTCAGCCCCAGCATTTT
TRBD1,TRBV5-1,.,TRBJ1-2,CASSFQPGTGVDSNYGYTF,TGCGCCAGCAGCTTCCAGCCGGGGACAGGGGTCGATAGTAACTATGGCTACACCTTC
.,TRBV7-2,.,TRBJ2-3,CASSSQGGSTDTQYF,TGTGCCAGCAGCTCGCAGGGGGGAAGCACAGATACGCAGTATTTT
TRBD1,TRBV2,.,TRBJ2-1,CASRSGQGAYNEQFF,TGTGCCAGCAGGTCAGGACAGGGGGCCTACAATGAGCAGTTCTTC
TRBD1,TRBV6-5,.,TRBJ2-3,CASSYRGQSTDTQYF,TGTGCCAGCAGTTACAGGGGGCAGAGCACAGATACGCAGTATTTT
.,TRBV19,.,TRBJ2-7,CASSRGAARRDSYEQYF,TGTGCCAGTAGCCGCGGGGCCGCCCGACGGGACTCCTACGAGCAGTACTTC
.,TRBV14,.,TRBJ2-7,CASSHIGSYDEEQYF,TGTGCCAGCAGTCATATAGGGTCCTACGATGAGGAGCAGTACTTC
.,TRBV6-4,few,TRBJ2-3,CASSGTPTDTQYF,TGTGCCAGCAGCGGGACTCCCACAGATACGCAGTATTTT
.,TRBV29-1,.,TRBJ1-2,CSVEEGRWGIGGYTF,TGCAGCGTTGAAGAGGGACGATGGGGTATCGGCGGCTACACCTTC
.,TRBV6-5,.,TRBJ2-1,CASSYSDANEQFF,TGTGCCAGCAGTTACTCGGATGCGAATGAGCAGTTCTTC
.,TRBV7-2,.,TRBJ2-1,CASSRNLQGGEQFF,TGTGCCAGCAGCCGAAACCTACAGGGTGGAGAGCAGTTCTTC
.,TRBV6-5,.,TRBJ1-5,CASSYSGFSNQPQHF,TGTGCCAGCAGTTACTCGGGGTTTAGCAATCAGCCCCAGCATTTT
TRBD2,TRBV28,.,TRBJ2-5,CASSFVAGTSGRDNRGTQYF,TGTGCCAGCAGTTTTGTTGCTGGGACTAGCGGGAGAGATAATCGGGGGACCCAGTACTTC
.,TRBV4-1,.,TRBJ2-7,CASSQGGGLGYEQYF,TGCGCCAGCAGCCAAGGTGGGGGTCTCGGCTACGAGCAGTACTTC
TRBD1,TRBV15,.,TRBJ1-4,CATSREGTGNEKLFF,TGTGCCACCAGCAGAGAAGGGACAGGGAATGAAAAACTGTTTTTT
.,TRBV19,.,TRBJ2-5,CASARTDQETQYF,TGTGCCAGTGCCCGGACAGACCAAGAGACCCAGTACTTC
.,TRBV28,.,TRBJ1-1,CASSFSGSAEAFF,TGTGCCAGCAGTTTTTCAGGGTCCGCTGAAGCTTTCTTT
TRBD1,TRBV27,.,TRBJ2-4,CASSPGTENIQYF,TGTGCCAGCAGTCCCGGGACAGAAAACATTCAGTACTTC
.,TRBV27,.,TRBJ2-1,CASSTPSNEQFF,TGTGCCAGCAGCACTCCTAGCAATGAGCAGTTCTTC
.,TRBV19,.,TRBJ2-1,CASSVGANNEQFF,TGTGCCAGTAGTGTGGGGGCGAACAATGAGCAGTTCTTC
TRBD2,TRBV13,once,TRBJ2-1,CASSVTSGPYNEQFF,TGTGCCAGCAGCGTCACTAGCGGGCCATACAATGAGCAGTTCTTC
.,TRBV28,.,TRBJ2-7,CASSWVTREQYF,TGTGCCAGCAGTTGGGTAACCAGGGAGCAGTACTTC
TRBD1,TRBV2,.,TRBJ1-1,CASQRADREIAEAFF,TGTGCCAGCCAGAGGGCAGACAGGGAAATTGCTGAAGCTTTCTTT
.,TRBV28,.,TRBJ2-3,CASSSGTDLADTQYF,TGTGCCAGCAGCTCGGGGACGGACCTCGCAGATACGCAGTATTTT
.,TRBV5-1,.,TRBJ1-2,CASSWASESSGGYTF,TGCGCCAGCAGCTGGGCCTCGGAGTCCTCCGGCGGCTACACCTTC
TRBD1,TRBV25-1,.,TRBJ1-1,CASGTGGKGTEAFF,TGTGCCTCCGGGACAGGGGGCAAGGGAACTGAAGCTTTCTTT
TRBD2,TRBV29-1,.,TRBJ2-1,CSVDPTSGAEQFF,TGCAGCGTTGACCCGACTAGCGGGGCTGAGCAGTTCTTC
.,TRBV14,once,TRBJ1-6,CASSQRGSSYNSPLHF,TGTGCCAGCAGCCAACGAGGGAGCTCCTATAATTCACCCCTCCACTTT
TRBD2,TRBV19,.,TRBJ2-3,CASSMGGTQYF,TGTGCCAGTAGTATGGGGGGGACGCAGTATTTT
.,TRBV10-3,.,TRBJ2-1,CAISESGFLLDIADPYNEQFF,TGTGCCATCAGTGAGTCGGGTTTTCTGCTCGATATAGCGGACCCTTACAATGAGCAGTTCTTC
TRBD1,TRBV5-1,.,TRBJ2-1,CASSSSGQGANEQFF,TGCGCCAGCAGCTCTTCGGGACAGGGGGCCAATGAGCAGTTCTTC
.,TRBV27,.,TRBJ1-2,CASSFLPLQVLFSGYTF,TGTGCCAGCAGTTTCCTTCCCTTACAGGTTCTCTTCTCTGGCTACACCTTC
.,TRBV4-1,.,TRBJ2-1,CASSPSGHEQFF,TGCGCCAGCAGTCCAAGCGGCCATGAGCAGTTCTTC
.,TRBV14,once,TRBJ2-2,CASSQDLARELFF,TGTGCCAGCAGCCAAGATCTAGCCCGGGAGCTGTTTTTT
.,TRBV28,.,TRBJ1-2,CASSATDLANYGYTF,TGTGCCAGCAGTGCTACAGATCTAGCTAACTATGGCTACACCTTC
.,TRBV19,once,TRBJ2-5,CASSMGQGLQETQYF,TGTGCCAGTAGTATGGGCCAGGGCCTCCAAGAGACCCAGTACTTC
.,TRBV7-2,.,TRBJ2-3,CASSLDGFRTDTQYF,TGTGCCAGCAGCTTAGATGGGTTTCGTACAGATACGCAGTATTTT
.,TRBV6-1,.,TRBJ1-5,CASSELLVGVQPQHF,TGTGCCAGCAGTGAATTGTTAGTTGGGGTTCAGCCCCAGCATTTT
TRBD2,TRBV5-1,.,TRBJ2-5,CASSLVAGARETQYF,TGCGCCAGCAGCCTAGTAGCGGGAGCAAGAGAGACCCAGTACTTC
.,TRBV6-5,.,TRBJ2-5,CASSETETQYF,TGTGCCAGCAGTGAAACGGAGACCCAGTACTTC
.,TRBV6-5,.,TRBJ1-1,CASSYGGAGTEAFF,TGTGCCAGCAGTTACGGGGGCGCGGGTACTGAAGCTTTCTTT
.,TRBV5-1,.,TRBJ2-3,CASQLTTDTQYF,TGCGCCAGCCAACTAACCACAGATACGCAGTATTTT
.,TRBV18,.,TRBJ1-1,CASSPQVGNTEAFF,TGTGCCAGCTCACCCCAGGTGGGGAACACTGAAGCTTTCTTT